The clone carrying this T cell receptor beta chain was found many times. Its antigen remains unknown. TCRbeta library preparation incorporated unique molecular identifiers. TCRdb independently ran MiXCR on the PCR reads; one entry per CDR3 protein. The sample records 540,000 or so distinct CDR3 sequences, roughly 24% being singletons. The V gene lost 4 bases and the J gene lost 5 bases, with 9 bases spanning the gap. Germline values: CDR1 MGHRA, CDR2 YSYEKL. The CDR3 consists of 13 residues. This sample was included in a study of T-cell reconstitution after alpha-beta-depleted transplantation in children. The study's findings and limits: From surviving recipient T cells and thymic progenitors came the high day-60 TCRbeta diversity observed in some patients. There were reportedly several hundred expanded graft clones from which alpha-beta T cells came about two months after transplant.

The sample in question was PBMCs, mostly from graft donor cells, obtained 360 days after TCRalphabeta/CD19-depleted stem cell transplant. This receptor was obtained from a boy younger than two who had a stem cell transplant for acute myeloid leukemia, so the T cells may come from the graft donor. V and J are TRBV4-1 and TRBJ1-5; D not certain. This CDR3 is CASSPTDDQPQHF. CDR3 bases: TGCGCCAGCAGCCCGACTGATGATCAGCCCCAGCATTTT.